The 21 T cell receptor beta chains listed next were all sequenced from one sample in a study of blood T cell repertoires in COVID-19. The method was immunoSEQ multiplex PCR; TCRdb's version includes in-frame clones alone and lacks a portion of them. In the table there are 250,000 or so clones, approximately 87% of which are singletons. Specimen: peripheral blood. These receptors originate from a woman between 40 and 55 years old who had recovered from COVID-19.

The chain has TRBV19 and TRBJ1-5, with TRBD1 matching 9 bases. The CDR3 consists of 16 residues. The J segment lost 7 bases and the V segment lost 4 bases, leaving 11 bases of the junction unmatched. Germline-derived CDR1 and CDR2 are LNHDA and SQIVND (reference sequence). The CDR3 reads CASSKMDRGGRQPQHF. CDR3 DNA: TGTGCCAGTAGTAAAATGGACAGGGGAGGACGGCAGCCCCAGCATTTT.

This clone was counted a few times. The V call is TRBV3-1 (or the pseudogene TRBV3-2), the J call TRBJ2-7; 7 bases agree with TRBD1. The CDR3 spans 15 residues. Germline-derived CDR1 and CDR2 are LGHDT and YNNKEL (reference sequence). J lost 3 bases, V lost 4 bases, and 9 bases had no gene match. This CDR3 reads CASSPLTGIGYEQYF. For the CDR3, the DNA is TGTGCCAGCAGCCCCCTGACAGGGATCGGCTACGAGCAGTACTTC.

DNA for the CDR3: TGTGCCAGCAGCTTAGCGGGCGGGACCTCCTGGGAGACCCAGTACTTC. Its translation is CASSLAGGTSWETQYF. The rearrangement links TRBV7-8 to TRBJ2-5; D may be TRBD2 (6 bases). Trimming stripped 0 bases from V and 5 bases from J, with 16 bases between. The CDR3 loop spans 16 amino acids. Germline V gene data show CDR1 as SGHVS and CDR2 as FQNEAQ.

The chain combines TRBV11-1 with TRBJ1-3; maybe TRBD1 (5 bases). This CDR3 spans 15 amino acids. V lost 4 bases, J lost 0 bases, and 10 bases lay in between. Looked up from germline, CDR1 is SGHAT and CDR2 is FQDESV (reference sequence). The CDR3 is CASSSEGRSGNTIYF. Written as DNA, the CDR3 is TGTGCCAGCAGCTCGGAGGGACGCTCTGGAAACACCATATATTTT. The full variable domain, with the rest looked up from reference TRBV11-1 and TRBJ1-3, is EAEVAQSPRYKITEKSQAVAFWCDPISGHATLYWYRQILGQGPELLVQFQDESVVDDSQLPKDRFSAERLKGVDSTLKIQPAELGDSAMYLCASSSEGRSGNTIYFGEGSWLTVV.

The chain uses TRBV18 and TRBJ2-7, with TRBD1 matching 7 bases. This CDR3 has 12 residues. Germline assignment: CDR1 KGHSH and CDR2 LQKENI. V was pared by 4 bases and J by 9 bases, with 6 bases of the junction left unmatched. The CDR3 DNA is TGTGCCAGCTCACTGGACAGGAAGTCGCAGTACTTC. Translation: CASSLDRKSQYF.

The chain combines TRBV6-2 or TRBV6-3 with TRBJ2-2; TRBD1 matches 8 bases. Losses at the gene ends were 4 bases for V and 6 bases for J; bases not matched to a gene: 10. The CDR3 spans 16 residues. The germline V gene encodes CDR1 MNHEY and CDR2 SVGEGT. The DNA of the CDR3 is TGTGCCAGCAGTTCGTGGTCGGCAGGGGGCCCCGGGGAGCTGTTTTTT. The encoded protein is CASSSWSAGGPGELFF.

A word on this clone: The junction departs from germline at one end; a sequencing error may be responsible. This rearrangement joins TRBV7-7 to TRBJ2-7; 11 nucleotides match TRBD2. The CDR3 has 15 amino acids. Germline CDR1 is SSHAT and CDR2 is FNYEAQ (reference sequence). This CDR3 is CASSPTSGATYEQYF. The CDR3 DNA follows: TGTGCTAGCAGCCCGACTAGCGGGGCCACCTACGAGCAGTACTTC.

The chain carries TRBV2 and TRBJ1-5, with a tentative D call TRBD1 (6 bases). CDR3 length equals 15 residues. V was shortened by 8 bases and J by 1 base, with 15 bases between the two germline ends. The V gene's germline CDR1 is SNHLY and CDR2 FYNNEI. CDR3 sequence reads: CASRTGGMSNQPQHF. The CDR3 nucleotides are TGTGCCAGCCGTACTGGGGGCATGAGCAATCAGCCCCAGCATTTT.

This chain joins TRBV5-4 and TRBJ2-1; 10 nucleotides match TRBD1. CDR1 is SGHNT, CDR2 YYREEE, per germline (reference sequence). The CDR3 is 15 residues long. J was trimmed by 8 bases and V by 4 bases; bases with no gene match: 9. CDR3 DNA: TGTGCCAGCAGCCAGCGGACAGGGGGTGACTATGAGCAGTTCTTC. As protein: CASSQRTGGDYEQFF.

The chain has TRBV10-2 and TRBJ1-3, with D perhaps matching TRBD1 (6 bases). CDR3 length: 17 amino acids. Deletions cut 0 bases from V and 0 bases from J, with 12 bases between. Germline V gene lookup returns CDR1 WSHSY and CDR2 SAAADI. The CDR3: CASSESTTGFSGNTIYF. The DNA for the CDR3 is TGCGCCAGCAGTGAGTCGACCACAGGGTTCTCTGGAAACACCATATATTTT.

The chain recombines TRBV7-9 with TRBJ1-1, with TRBD1 matching over 9 bases. Trimming took 5 bases from V and 1 from J; bases not matched to a gene: 5. Germline V gene data show CDR1 as SEHNR and CDR2 as FQNEAQ (reference sequence). There are 15 residues in the CDR3. In DNA form, the CDR3 reads TGTGCCAGCAGCCCACAGGGGGCTGGGAACACTGAAGCTTTCTTT. The encoded protein is CASSPQGAGNTEAFF.

This rearrangement joins TRBV7-9 to TRBJ2-1, with 11 nucleotides matching TRBD2. The CDR3 has 13 residues. From germline, CDR1 is SEHNR and CDR2 FQNEAQ (reference sequence). V gave up 5 bases and J gave up 7 bases; unmatched junction bases: 1. DNA for the CDR3: TGTGCCAGCAGCCGACTAGCGGGGAATGAGCAGTTCTTC. Amino acid sequence: CASSRLAGNEQFF.

The J gene is TRBJ1-5, the V gene TRBV7-9; possible D gene TRBD1, 5 bases. CDR1 is SEHNR and CDR2 is FQNEAQ in the germline V gene (reference sequence). The CDR3 has 13 residues. V gave up 3 bases and J gave up 4 bases, with 7 bases separating them. The CDR3, as DNA: TGTGCCAGCAGCTTTGGGGGGAATCAGCCCCAGCATTTT. This translates into CASSFGGNQPQHF.

The chain has TRBV19 and TRBJ1-5; a weak D match, TRBD1 (5 bases). The germline gives CDR1 LNHDA, CDR2 SQIVND (reference sequence). This CDR3 contains 15 residues. V was cut by 7 bases and J by 4 bases, with 17 bases left in between. Here the CDR3 DNA reads TGTGCCAGTACCCCTGGGGCAGGGTTAAATCAGCCCCAGCATTTT. Protein sequence: CASTPGAGLNQPQHF.

This sequence joins TRBV12-5 and TRBJ1-1; TRBD1 is a possible D gene (5 bases). CDR1 and CDR2 from the germline V gene are LGHNT and FRNRAP. This CDR3 is built from 16 residues. The germline V and J ends were trimmed by 1 base and 7 bases, with 19 bases remaining between them. The DNA for the CDR3 is TGTGCTAGTGGTTTGGGAACATTAGGCAGGGAGGATGAAGCTTTCTTT. The encoded protein is CASGLGTLGREDEAFF.

This chain uses TRBV5-1 with TRBJ1-1; 7 bases agree with TRBD1. This CDR3 is built from 14 residues. Germline CDR1 SGHRS, CDR2 YFSETQ. With 0 bases clipped from V and 4 bases from J, the junction kept 3 bases outside the gene matches. This CDR3 reads CASSLDRGPTEAFF. CDR3 DNA: TGCGCCAGCAGCTTGGACAGGGGACCCACTGAAGCTTTCTTT.

The chain has TRBV10-1 and TRBJ2-7; D is undetermined. In germline, CDR1 is WNHNN, CDR2 SYGVQD (reference sequence). The CDR3 totals 11 residues. Trimming pared 3 bases from V and 4 bases from J, leaving 4 bases between. The CDR3 spells CASSDGYEQYF. The CDR3 DNA is TGCGCCAGCAGTGACGGTTACGAGCAGTACTTC.

This clone was observed a single time. V usage is TRBV10-1 and J usage is TRBJ2-5; TRBD2 matches at 8 bases. Per the germline V gene, CDR1 is WNHNN and CDR2 is SYGVQD (reference sequence). This CDR3 comprises 15 residues. Unmatched junction bases numbered 5, after V lost 1 base and J lost 4 bases. The CDR3 protein is CASSELRGGRETQYF. The CDR3, as DNA: TGCGCCAGCAGTGAGTTACGGGGGGGCCGAGAGACCCAGTACTTC.

V is TRBV6-5 and J is TRBJ1-2; a possible D gene is TRBD1 (6 bases). Germline V gene sequence: CDR1 MNHEY, CDR2 SVGAGI. The CDR3 has 15 residues. V shed 2 bases and J shed 4 bases, with 14 bases lying between them. In nucleotides, the CDR3 is TGTGCCAGCAGTTACGGGCCAGGGGTAATCTATGGCTACACCTTC. Amino acid sequence: CASSYGPGVIYGYTF.

The chain couples TRBV12-5 to TRBJ2-7; D is unresolved. Trimming shortened V by 2 bases and J by 0 bases, and 17 bases separated the two germline ends. The CDR3 totals 17 residues. Germline V gives CDR1 LGHNT, CDR2 FRNRAP. The DNA of the CDR3 is TGTGCTAGTGGTTTGTTGGGCAATAGGTACTCCTCCTACGAGCAGTACTTC. Amino acid sequence: CASGLLGNRYSSYEQYF. Full variable domain (rest looked up from reference TRBV12-5 and TRBJ2-7): DARVTQTPRHKVTEMGQEVTMRCQPILGHNTVFWYRQTMMQGLELLAYFRNRAPLDDSGMPKDRFSAEMPDATLATLKIQPSEPRDSAVYFCASGLLGNRYSSYEQYFGPGTRLTVT.

The V and J genes are TRBV7-2 and TRBJ2-7, with 9 bases that match TRBD2. Germline assignment: CDR1 SGHTA and CDR2 FQGNSA. Trimming cost V 5 bases and J 5 bases; bases outside gene matches: 10. This CDR3 contains 15 residues. The DNA of the CDR3 is TGTGCCAGCAGCCCGCGCCGGACTAGCGTCCACGAGCAGTACTTC. This sequence encodes CASSPRRTSVHEQYF.